One TCR beta chain is described in this entry. Its antigen has not been determined. Base qualities are not provided; no much larger clone lies one nucleotide away. Relative to germline, V is missing 4 bases and J is missing 1 base, with 7 bases of the junction outside any gene match. The CDR3, from cysteine to phenylalanine, totals 16 residues. Here the CDR3 DNA is all that survives: 48 bases in frame from base 1. CDR1 and CDR2 are drawn from the germline V gene: MGHDK, SYGVNS. This record belongs to a study of blood T cell repertoires in COVID-19 (TCRdb year 2020). For the wider study: Samples from collaborators originated in the United States, Italy and Spain and spanned both the acute and convalescent phases of COVID-19. A freely available public database, intended as a resource for researchers studying the immune response to SARS-CoV-2, is where the repertoires were released. The sample metadata nearly always contained a de-identified subject ID, COVID-19 status, age in years and sex. The dataset comprised deeply sampled blood TCRbeta repertoires from subjects exposed to, actively infected with, or recovered from COVID-19. Where HLA class I and class II types were available, the types were taken from metadata supplied by the sample provider, not from assay-based typing. The material from the prospective study consisted of cDNA or gDNA derived from T cells, B-cell-depleted T cells, or PBMCs. Samples came from the ongoing ImmuneRACE study (first 160 participants) plus 1,254 subjects from 6 global collaborators. The study at large found these results: The amount of clinical and demographic metadata varied by source and participant and was provided uncurated.

In Seattle, one collaborating source enrolled patients while the infection was active and tracked those patients longitudinally over the course of disease. Each collaborating institution followed its own protocols to collect whole blood in K2EDTA tubes. Collaborator samples were shipped for TCRbeta analysis as frozen whole blood, isolated PBMCs, or DNA extracted from either sample type. The immunoSEQ Assay, a bias-controlled multiplex PCR, was used to amplify TCRbeta CDR3 regions from genomic DNA. The study's own analysis went as follows. The number of nucleated cells in each sample was estimated by amplification of reference gene primers within the assay. To quantify the absolute abundance of each unique TCRbeta CDR3 rearrangement, sequence reads were collapsed and filtered. For each sample, productive Simpson clonality was calculated as the square root of Simpson's diversity index over productive rearrangements. The table was pulled from immuneACCESS by TCRdb, which kept in-frame rearrangements only. Such tables lose some clones; where checked, under half of the loss comes from unresolved V genes, and the rest has no known cause. V, J and clone size are those of that table, while D and trimming were read from the DNA. The sample records more than 200,000 clones, around four fifths of which are singletons. 10% to 13% of the sample is held by the ten biggest clonotypes.

Material: peripheral blood. This TCR was sampled from a woman of 80 years or more with COVID-19, enrolled during active disease. This chain is built from TRBV25-1 and TRBJ2-5, and TRBD2 aligns with 9 junction nucleotides. DNA sequence: TGTGCCAGCAGTGCAGAGCGGGGGGCCCGCCAAGAGACCCAGTACTTC. This translates into CASSAERGARQETQYF.